One and the same sample provided the 13 T cell receptor beta chains below, sequenced in a study of Graves' ophthalmopathy and Graves' hyperthyroidism. The sequenced template was RNA, covering the TCR beta CDR3 region. The first round was an RT-PCR with HTBI primers, and the second round was a multiplex PCR. TCRdb re-called the multiplex PCR reads with MiXCR, one entry per CDR3 protein. The sample holds hundreds of thousands of distinct CDR3 sequences, 22% seen once. Sequencing was done on a sample of peripheral blood. The receptors shown here come from a woman between 18 and 29 years old with stable Graves' hyperthyroidism. Some clones in this sample may be carry-over from other donors' samples.

This clonotype appeared many times. The rearrangement joins TRBV3-1 to TRBJ2-4, with 10 bases fitting TRBD1. J was trimmed by 14 bases and V by 4 bases; bases with no gene match: 8. Looked up from germline, CDR1 is LGHDT and CDR2 is YNNKEL (reference sequence). CDR3 length: 13 residues. CDR3 protein: CASSRRDRGREYF. CDR3 sequence (DNA): TGTGCCAGCAGCCGGCGAGACAGGGGGCGGGAGTACTTC.

This clonotype came up many times. The chain is built from TRBV7-8 and TRBJ2-7, with unresolved D. CDR3 length equals 12 residues. V was pared by 3 bases and J by 6 bases, with 9 bases between. The germline V gene has CDR1 SGHVS and CDR2 FQNEAQ. In nucleotides, the CDR3 is TGTGCCAGCAGCTTGAGGACCCCCGAGCAGTACTTC. It codes for CASSLRTPEQYF.

This clonotype was counted ten times or more. The germline gene is not matched at one end of the junction; a read error may be the cause. The chain links TRBV7-8 to TRBJ1-2, with unresolved D. Germline lookup yields CDR1 SGHVS and CDR2 FQNEAQ. CDR3 length: 13 amino acids. The CDR3 region has the DNA TGTGCCAGCAGTTTAGGGCAGACCTATGGCTACACCTTC. The encoded protein is CASSLGQTYGYTF.

This chain joins TRBV28 and TRBJ1-2; tentatively, D is TRBD1 (5 bases). CDR1 and CDR2 from the germline V gene are MDHEN and SYDVKM. This CDR3 has 13 residues. The V gene lost 1 base and the J gene lost 5 bases, with 8 bases spanning the gap. DNA for the CDR3: TGTGCCAGCAGTTTATTGGGACTATATGGCTACACCTTC. Amino acids: CASSLLGLYGYTF.

This sequence joins TRBV11-2 and TRBJ2-7; tentatively, D is TRBD2 (7 bases). This CDR3 contains 15 residues. The germline gives CDR1 SGHAT, CDR2 FQNNGV. Trimming left V 5 bases short and J 4 bases short, with 18 bases between. The CDR3 region has the DNA TGTGCCAGCAGCGCCAGCGGGACAAGGGGTTACGAGCAGTACTTC. Translating it yields CASSASGTRGYEQYF. The whole variable domain, filled in from reference TRBV11-2 and TRBJ2-7, reads EAGVAQSPRYKIIEKRQSVAFWCNPISGHATLYWYQQILGQGPKLLIQFQNNGVVDDSQLPKDRFSAERLKGVDSTLKIQPAKLEDSAVYLCASSASGTRGYEQYFGPGTRLTVT.

V and J are TRBV11-2 and TRBJ2-7; maybe TRBD1 (6 bases). The CDR3 covers 15 residues. V was trimmed by 0 bases and J by 2 bases, leaving 11 bases between them. The germline CDR1 and CDR2 sequences are SGHAT and FQNNGV. The CDR3 sequence is CASSLEGHRAYEQYF. Written as DNA, the CDR3 is TGTGCCAGCAGCTTAGAGGGCCACAGGGCCTACGAGCAGTACTTC.

This chain joins TRBV24-1 and TRBJ2-5; TRBD2 matches at 8 bases. Germline CDR1 is KGHDR and CDR2 is SFDVKD. Trimming at V came to 3 bases and at J to 3 bases, leaving 8 bases not matched to a gene. The CDR3 consists of 16 residues. CDR3 in DNA: TGTGCCACCAGTGATCCTAGCGGGCCAAAGGAAGAGACCCAGTACTTC. It is translated as CATSDPSGPKEETQYF.

This clonotype appeared a few times. V and J are TRBV13 and TRBJ1-1, with a possible D match to TRBD1 (5 bases). V was pared by 2 bases and J by 2 bases, with 15 bases between. The CDR3 runs to 16 residues. The germline V gene encodes CDR1 PRHDT and CDR2 FYEKMQ (reference sequence). CDR3 bases: TGTGCCAGCAGCTTACGGGTCCAGGGTAGAAACACTGAAGCTTTCTTT. Protein: CASSLRVQGRNTEAFF.

This clonotype was seen many times. The chain joins TRBV11-2 to TRBJ1-3, with D possibly being TRBD1 (6 bases). The CDR3 is 14 amino acids. Germline V gene lookup returns CDR1 SGHAT and CDR2 FQNNGV. V gave up 5 bases and J gave up 7 bases, with 15 bases separating them. The chain's CDR3 is CASSLGGGWNTIYF. Written as DNA, the CDR3 is TGTGCCAGCAGCCTCGGAGGGGGTTGGAACACCATATATTTT.

This clonotype was recorded at least ten times. The chain employs TRBV6-1 and TRBJ2-7, with D hard to call. Trimming pared 3 bases from V and 2 bases from J, leaving 8 bases between. There are 13 residues in the CDR3. Germline values: CDR1 MNHNS, CDR2 SASEGT. CDR3 protein: CASSEDSAYEQYF. Here the CDR3 DNA reads TGTGCCAGCAGTGAGGATTCGGCCTACGAGCAGTACTTC.

The chain joins TRBV6-2 or TRBV6-3 to TRBJ2-7; 10 nucleotides agree with TRBD1. With 5 bases clipped from V and 3 bases from J, the junction kept 13 bases outside the gene matches. There are 17 residues in the CDR3. The germline V gene has CDR1 MNHEY and CDR2 SVGEGT. CDR3 bases: TGTGCCAGCAGTAAGAGAGGTCCGGGACAGGGGTTCTACGAGCAGTACTTC. Residues: CASSKRGPGQGFYEQYF.

This clonotype was found many times. This chain joins TRBV20-1 and TRBJ2-7, with 7 nucleotides matching TRBD2. The CDR3 has 12 residues. The junction had 2 bases not matched to a gene; V was cut back by 6 bases and J by 0 bases. In germline, CDR1 is DFQATT, CDR2 SNEGSKA (reference sequence). Here the CDR3 reads CSAERGSYEQYF. The CDR3 bases are TGCAGTGCCGAGCGGGGCTCCTACGAGCAGTACTTC.

There are many counts of this clonotype. The chain combines TRBV5-1 with TRBJ1-1; 7 nucleotides align to TRBD1. J lost 6 bases, V lost 4 bases, and 12 bases had no gene match. Germline CDR1 SGHRS, CDR2 YFSETQ. This CDR3 is 15 amino acids long. As DNA, the CDR3 is TGCGCCAGCAGCCCTACGACAGGGAGGCTAGCTGAAGCTTTCTTT. This encodes CASSPTTGRLAEAFF.